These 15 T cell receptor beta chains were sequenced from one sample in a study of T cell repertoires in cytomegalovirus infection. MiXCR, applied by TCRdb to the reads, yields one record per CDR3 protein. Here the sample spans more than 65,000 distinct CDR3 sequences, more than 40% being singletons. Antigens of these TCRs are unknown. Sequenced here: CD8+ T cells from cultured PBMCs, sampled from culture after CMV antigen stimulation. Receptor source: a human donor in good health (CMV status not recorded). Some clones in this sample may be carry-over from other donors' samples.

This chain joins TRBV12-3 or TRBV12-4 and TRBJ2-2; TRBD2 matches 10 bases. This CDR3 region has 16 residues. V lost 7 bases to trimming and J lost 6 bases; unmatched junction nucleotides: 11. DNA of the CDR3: TGTGCCAGCACCGTACTAGCGGGAAGAAAGGCCGGGGAGCTGTTTTTT. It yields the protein CASTVLAGRKAGELFF.

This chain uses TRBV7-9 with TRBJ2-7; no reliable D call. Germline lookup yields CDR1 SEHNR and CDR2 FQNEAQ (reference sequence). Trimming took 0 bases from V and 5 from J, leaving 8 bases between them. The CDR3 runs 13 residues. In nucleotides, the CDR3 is TGTGCCAGCAGCTTAGCGGCGGCGAACGAGCAGTACTTC. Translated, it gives CASSLAAANEQYF. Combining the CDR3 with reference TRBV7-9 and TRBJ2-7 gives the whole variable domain DTGVSQNPRHKITKRGQNVTFRCDPISEHNRLYWYRQTLGQGPEFLTYFQNEAQLEKSRLLSDRFSAERPKGSFSTLEIQRTEQGDSAMYLCASSLAAANEQYFGPGTRLTVT.

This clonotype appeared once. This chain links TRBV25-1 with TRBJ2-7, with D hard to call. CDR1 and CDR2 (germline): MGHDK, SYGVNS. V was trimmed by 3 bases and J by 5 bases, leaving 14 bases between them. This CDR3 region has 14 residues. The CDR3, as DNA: TGTGCCAGCAGTGACCACGTCCTTATCCACGAGCAGTACTTC. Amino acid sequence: CASSDHVLIHEQYF.

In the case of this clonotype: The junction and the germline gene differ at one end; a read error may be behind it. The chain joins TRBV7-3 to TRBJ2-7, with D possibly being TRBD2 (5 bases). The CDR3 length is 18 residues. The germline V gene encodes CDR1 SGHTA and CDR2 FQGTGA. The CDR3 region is CASTLAPLHQRLIYEQYF. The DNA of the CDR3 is TGTGCCAGCACCTTAGCCCCCCTTCATCAGCGACTAATCTACGAGCAGTACTTC.

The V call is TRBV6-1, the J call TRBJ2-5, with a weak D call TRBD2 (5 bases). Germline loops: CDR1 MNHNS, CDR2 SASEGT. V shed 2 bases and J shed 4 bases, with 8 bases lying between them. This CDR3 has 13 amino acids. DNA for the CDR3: TGTGCCAGCAGTGAAATAGGACTAGAGACCCAGTACTTC. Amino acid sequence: CASSEIGLETQYF.

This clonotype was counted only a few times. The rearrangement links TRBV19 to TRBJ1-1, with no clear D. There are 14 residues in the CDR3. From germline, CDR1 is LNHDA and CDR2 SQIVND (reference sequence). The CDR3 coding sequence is TGTGCTACCCAAGTGGAGGCCGCGAACACTGAAGCTTTCTTT. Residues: CATQVEAANTEAFF.

DNA for the CDR3: TGTGCCAGTAGGACAGGGATCTATGGCTACACCTTC. Protein sequence: CASRTGIYGYTF. This chain uses TRBV19 with TRBJ1-2; 7 positions match TRBD1. This CDR3 region has 12 residues. Germline V lookup: CDR1 LNHDA, CDR2 SQIVND (reference sequence). V was pared by 6 bases and J by 4 bases, with 2 bases of the junction left unmatched. The full variable domain, with the rest looked up from reference TRBV19 and TRBJ1-2, is DGGITQSPKYLFRKEGQNVTLSCEQNLNHDAMYWYRQDPGQGLRLIYYSQIVNDFQKGDIAEGYSVSREKKESFPLTVTSAQKNPTAFYLCASRTGIYGYTFGSGTRLTVV.

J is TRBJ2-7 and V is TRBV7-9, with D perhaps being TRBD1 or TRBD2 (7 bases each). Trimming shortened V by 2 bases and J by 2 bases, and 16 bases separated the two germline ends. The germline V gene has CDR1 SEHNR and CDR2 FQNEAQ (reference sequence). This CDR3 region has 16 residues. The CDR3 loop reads CASSLNRGLLTYEQYF. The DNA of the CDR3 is TGTGCCAGCAGCTTAAACAGGGGACTACTAACCTACGAGCAGTACTTC.

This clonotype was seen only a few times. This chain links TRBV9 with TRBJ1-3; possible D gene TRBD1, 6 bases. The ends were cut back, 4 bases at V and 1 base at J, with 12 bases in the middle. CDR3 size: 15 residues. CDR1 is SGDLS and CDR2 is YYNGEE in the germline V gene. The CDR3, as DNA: TGTGCCAGCAGCACACAGGGAATTTCTGGAAACACCATATATTTT. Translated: CASSTQGISGNTIYF.

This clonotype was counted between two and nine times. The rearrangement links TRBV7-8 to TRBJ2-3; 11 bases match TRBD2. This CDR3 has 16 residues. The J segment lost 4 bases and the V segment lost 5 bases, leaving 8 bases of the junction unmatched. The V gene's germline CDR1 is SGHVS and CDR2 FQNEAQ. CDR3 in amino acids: CASSPYLAGGPDTQYF. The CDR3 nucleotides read TGTGCCAGCAGCCCCTACTTAGCGGGGGGGCCAGATACGCAGTATTTT.

CDR3 coding DNA: TGTGCTAGTGGTATCTTCGGACGGGGCACTGAAGCTTTCTTT. This encodes CASGIFGRGTEAFF. The chain combines TRBV12-5 with TRBJ1-1; no clear D gene. The CDR3 covers 14 residues. V lost 5 bases and J 4 bases, leaving 14 bases between the germline ends. Germline V gives CDR1 LGHNT, CDR2 FRNRAP. The full variable domain, in which reference TRBV12-5 and TRBJ1-1 provide the parts outside the CDR3, is DARVTQTPRHKVTEMGQEVTMRCQPILGHNTVFWYRQTMMQGLELLAYFRNRAPLDDSGMPKDRFSAEMPDATLATLKIQPSEPRDSAVYFCASGIFGRGTEAFFGQGTRLTVV.

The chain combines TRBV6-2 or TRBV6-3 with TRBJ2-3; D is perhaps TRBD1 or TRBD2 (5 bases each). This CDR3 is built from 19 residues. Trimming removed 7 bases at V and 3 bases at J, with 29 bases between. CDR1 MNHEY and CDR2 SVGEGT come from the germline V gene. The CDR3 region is CASTNTYGSTVRGTDTQYF. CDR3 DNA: TGTGCCAGCACTAACACTTACGGGTCGACAGTGAGAGGGACAGATACGCAGTATTTT.

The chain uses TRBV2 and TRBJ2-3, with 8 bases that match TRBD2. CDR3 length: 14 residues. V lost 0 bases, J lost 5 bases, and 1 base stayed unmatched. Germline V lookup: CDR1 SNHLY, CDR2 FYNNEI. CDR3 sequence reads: CASSEALAGDTQYF. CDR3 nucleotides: TGTGCCAGCAGTGAAGCCCTAGCGGGAGATACGCAGTATTTT.

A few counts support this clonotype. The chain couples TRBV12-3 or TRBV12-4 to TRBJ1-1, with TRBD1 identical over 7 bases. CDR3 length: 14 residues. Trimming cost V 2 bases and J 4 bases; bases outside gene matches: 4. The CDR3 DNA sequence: TGTGCCAGCAGTTTAAGGCAGGGGGGCACTGAAGCTTTCTTT. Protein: CASSLRQGGTEAFF.

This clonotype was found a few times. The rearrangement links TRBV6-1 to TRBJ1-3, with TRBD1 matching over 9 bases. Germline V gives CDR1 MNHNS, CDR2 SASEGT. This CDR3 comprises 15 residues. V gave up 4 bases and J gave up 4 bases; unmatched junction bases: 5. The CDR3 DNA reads TGTGCCAGCAGTGGAGCCGGGACAGGGGGAAACACCATATATTTT. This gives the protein CASSGAGTGGNTIYF.